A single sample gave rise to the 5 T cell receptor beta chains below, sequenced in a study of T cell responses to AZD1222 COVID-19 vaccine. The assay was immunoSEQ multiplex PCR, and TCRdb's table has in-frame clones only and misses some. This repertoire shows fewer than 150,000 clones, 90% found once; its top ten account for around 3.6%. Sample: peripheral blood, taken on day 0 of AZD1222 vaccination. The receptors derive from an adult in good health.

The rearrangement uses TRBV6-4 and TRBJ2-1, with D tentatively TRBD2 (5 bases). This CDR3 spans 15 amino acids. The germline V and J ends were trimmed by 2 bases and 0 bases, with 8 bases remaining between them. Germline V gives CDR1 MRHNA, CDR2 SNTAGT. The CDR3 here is CASSDGSGSYNEQFF. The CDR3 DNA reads TGTGCCAGCAGTGACGGGAGCGGCTCCTACAATGAGCAGTTCTTC.

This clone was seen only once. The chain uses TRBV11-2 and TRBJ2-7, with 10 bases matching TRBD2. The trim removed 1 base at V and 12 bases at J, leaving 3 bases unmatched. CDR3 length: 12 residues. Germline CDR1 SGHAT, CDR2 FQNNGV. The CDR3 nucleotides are TGTGCCAGCAGCTTAGCTAGCGGGAGTCGGTACTTC. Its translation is CASSLASGSRYF.

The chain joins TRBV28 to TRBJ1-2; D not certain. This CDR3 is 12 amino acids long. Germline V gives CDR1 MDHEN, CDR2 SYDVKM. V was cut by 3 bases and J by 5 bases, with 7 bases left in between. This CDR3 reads CASSLFEYGYTF. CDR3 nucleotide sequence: TGTGCCAGCAGTTTGTTCGAATATGGCTACACCTTC.

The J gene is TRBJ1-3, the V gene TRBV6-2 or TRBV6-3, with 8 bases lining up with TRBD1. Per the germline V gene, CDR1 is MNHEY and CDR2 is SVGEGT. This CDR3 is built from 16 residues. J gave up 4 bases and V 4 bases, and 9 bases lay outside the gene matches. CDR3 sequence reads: CASSWSQGAPGNTIYF. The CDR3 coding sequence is TGTGCCAGCAGTTGGAGTCAGGGGGCGCCCGGAAACACCATATATTTT.

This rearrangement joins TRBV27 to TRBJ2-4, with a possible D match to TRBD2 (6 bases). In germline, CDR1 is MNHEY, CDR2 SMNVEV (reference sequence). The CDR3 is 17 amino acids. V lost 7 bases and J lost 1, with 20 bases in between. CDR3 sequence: CASMGYERVAAKNIQYF. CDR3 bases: TGTGCCAGCATGGGCTATGAGCGGGTCGCGGCCAAAAACATTCAGTACTTC.